This T cell receptor beta chain is drawn from a study of T cell responses to AZD1222 COVID-19 vaccine. Overall study findings and caveats: The sample set comprised mostly white British donors with more females, and clonal diversity was possibly underestimated. Spike-spanning, vaccine-associated CD4 TCRs were dominant at 160-218 and 743-854. Just a handful of AZD1222 recipients were seropositive at baseline.

Concerning this clone itself: Its target is not known.

Only in-frame clones appear in the TCRdb table, and some are missing; sequencing was by immunoSEQ multiplex PCR. This sample has tens of thousands of clones, with around 86% found just once. The source of this sequence is an adult who received the AZD1222 COVID-19 vaccine. Sequences were derived from peripheral blood, sampled 28 days after the second AZD1222 dose.

CDR3 region: CASSVVAGLNTDTQYF. CDR3 DNA sequence: TGTGCCAGCAGCGTAGTGGCGGGACTCAACACAGATACGCAGTATTTT. This chain joins TRBV9 and TRBJ2-3; TRBD2 is a possible D gene (6 bases). This CDR3 is built from 16 residues. V was shortened by 0 bases and J by 2 bases, with 13 bases between the two germline ends. Looked up from germline, CDR1 is SGDLS and CDR2 is YYNGEE.